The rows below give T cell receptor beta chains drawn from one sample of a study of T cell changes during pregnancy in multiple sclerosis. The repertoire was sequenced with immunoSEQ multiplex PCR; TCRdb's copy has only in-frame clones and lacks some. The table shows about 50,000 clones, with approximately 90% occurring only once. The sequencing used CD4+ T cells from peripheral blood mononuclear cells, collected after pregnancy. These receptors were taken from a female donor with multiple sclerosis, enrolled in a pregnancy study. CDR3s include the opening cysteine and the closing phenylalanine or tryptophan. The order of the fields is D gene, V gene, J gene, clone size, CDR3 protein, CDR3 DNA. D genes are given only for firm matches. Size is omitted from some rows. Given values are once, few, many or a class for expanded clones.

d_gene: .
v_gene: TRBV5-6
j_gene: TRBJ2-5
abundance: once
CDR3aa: CASSPTSKETQYF
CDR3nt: TGTGCCAGCAGCCCGACTAGTAAAGAGACCCAGTACTTC

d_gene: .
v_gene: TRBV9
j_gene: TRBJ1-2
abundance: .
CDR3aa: CASSAGDGYTF
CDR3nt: TGTGCCAGCAGCGCAGGGGATGGCTACACCTTC

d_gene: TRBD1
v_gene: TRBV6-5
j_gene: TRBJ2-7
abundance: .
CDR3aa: CASSRRGSGSYEQYF
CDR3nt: TGTGCCAGCAGCCGCAGGGGGAGTGGTTCCTACGAGCAGTACTTC

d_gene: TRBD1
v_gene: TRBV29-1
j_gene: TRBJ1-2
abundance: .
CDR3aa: CSVGTGGRYTF
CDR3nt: TGCAGCGTTGGTACAGGGGGGAGGTACACCTTC

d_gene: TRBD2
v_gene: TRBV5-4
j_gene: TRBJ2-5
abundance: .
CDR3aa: CASSLELAGGETQYF
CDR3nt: TGTGCCAGCAGCTTGGAACTAGCGGGAGGAGAGACCCAGTACTTC

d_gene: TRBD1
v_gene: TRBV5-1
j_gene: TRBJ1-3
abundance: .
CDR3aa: CASSPAGQAGNTIYF
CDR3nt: TGCGCCAGCAGCCCCGCTGGACAGGCTGGAAACACCATATATTTT

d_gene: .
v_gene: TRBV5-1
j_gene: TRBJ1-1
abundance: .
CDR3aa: CANRQTPNTEAFF
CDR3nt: TGCGCCAACCGACAGACCCCAAACACTGAAGCTTTCTTT

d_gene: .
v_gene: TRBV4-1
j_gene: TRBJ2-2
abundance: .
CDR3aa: CASSQVETYEGPGELFF
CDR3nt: TGCGCCAGCAGCCAAGTCGAGACCTACGAGGGCCCCGGGGAGCTGTTTTTT

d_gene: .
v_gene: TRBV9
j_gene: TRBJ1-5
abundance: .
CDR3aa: CASSLRGESNQPQHF
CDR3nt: TGTGCCAGCAGCCTACGGGGGGAGAGCAATCAGCCCCAGCATTTT

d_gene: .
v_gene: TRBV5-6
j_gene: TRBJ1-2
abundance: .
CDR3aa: CASSLEFAGGYGYTF
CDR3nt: TGTGCCAGCAGCTTGGAGTTTGCCGGGGGGTATGGCTACACCTTC